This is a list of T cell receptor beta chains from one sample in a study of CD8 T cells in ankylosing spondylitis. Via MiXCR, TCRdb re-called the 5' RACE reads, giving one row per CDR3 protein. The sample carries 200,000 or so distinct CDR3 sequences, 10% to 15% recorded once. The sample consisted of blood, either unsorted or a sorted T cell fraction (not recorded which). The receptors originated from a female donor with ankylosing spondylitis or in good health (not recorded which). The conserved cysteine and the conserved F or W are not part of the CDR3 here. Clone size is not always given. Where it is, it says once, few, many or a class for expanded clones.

ASSLDEGGTQY | TRBJ2-3 | TRBV7-7 | many
SARQAGLADTQY | TRBJ2-3 | TRBV20-1 | many
ASSTLNQPQH | TRBJ1-5 | TRBV7-2 | many
ASSLGASGEETQY | TRBJ2-5 | TRBV5-4 | .
ASTATSPWETQY | TRBJ2-5 | TRBV12-3/TRBV12-4 | many
ASRPGQGGNSPLH | TRBJ1-6 | TRBV7-2 | .
ASSQRIGGYNEQF | TRBJ2-1 | TRBV14 | many
ASRASGTMNTEAF | TRBJ1-1 | TRBV6-1 | many
ASSSTDQPQH | TRBJ1-5 | TRBV28 | many
SARALAGGSSYNEQF | TRBJ2-1 | TRBV20-1 | many
ASSLEGQEYSPLH | TRBJ1-6 | TRBV5-1 | many
ASSPRTGGNTIY | TRBJ1-3 | TRBV28 | many
ASSPFSGQKNTEAF | TRBJ1-1 | TRBV3-1 | many
ASATGGNAEAF | TRBJ1-1 | TRBV19 | .
ASTSSGNRYEQY | TRBJ2-7 | TRBV5-1 | many
ASSFLGGGSTDTQY | TRBJ2-3 | TRBV5-5 | .
ASSFLGIRTGELF | TRBJ2-2 | TRBV7-2 | .
ASSYSKDTQY | TRBJ2-3 | TRBV7-8 | .
ASSTSGTYGYT | TRBJ1-2 | TRBV12-3/TRBV12-4 | many
ASSLLIPGTGYGYT | TRBJ1-2 | TRBV5-1 | many
ATSTLLAGGETQY | TRBJ2-5 | TRBV24-1 | few
ASSATGGVRFNEQF | TRBJ2-1 | TRBV7-3 | many
ASSQPGPKYEQY | TRBJ2-7 | TRBV3-1 | many
ASRSQYQETQY | TRBJ2-5 | TRBV6-2/TRBV6-3 | .
ASSLGQDPNTGELF | TRBJ2-2 | TRBV5-1 | .
SANLRGHEQF | TRBJ2-1 | TRBV20-1 | many
ATSPPSGGNIQY | TRBJ2-4 | TRBV15 | .
ASSLREPYNEQF | TRBJ2-1 | TRBV28 | .
ASSGDPSQPQH | TRBJ1-5 | TRBV19 | .
SASDDRGDEKLF | TRBJ1-4 | TRBV20-1 | many
ASSSDWTDYGYT | TRBJ1-2 | TRBV7-2 | .
SARDIQRTETQY | TRBJ2-5 | TRBV20-1 | many
ASSTASGREQF | TRBJ2-1 | TRBV19 | .
ASKTSNRAGEQY | TRBJ2-7 | TRBV27 | .
ASRDMVNTEAF | TRBJ1-1 | TRBV6-2/TRBV6-3 | many
ASSPGSPGELF | TRBJ2-2 | TRBV4-3 | .
ASSLTGTSGKNEQF | TRBJ2-1 | TRBV5-6 | many
ASSQDLGHGYT | TRBJ1-2 | TRBV4-3 | many
ASSSPGLAGGLGTDTQY | TRBJ2-3 | TRBV28 | many
ASRTPTGANTGELF | TRBJ2-2 | TRBV11-3 | .
ASSVAPDWDNEQF | TRBJ2-1 | TRBV9 | few